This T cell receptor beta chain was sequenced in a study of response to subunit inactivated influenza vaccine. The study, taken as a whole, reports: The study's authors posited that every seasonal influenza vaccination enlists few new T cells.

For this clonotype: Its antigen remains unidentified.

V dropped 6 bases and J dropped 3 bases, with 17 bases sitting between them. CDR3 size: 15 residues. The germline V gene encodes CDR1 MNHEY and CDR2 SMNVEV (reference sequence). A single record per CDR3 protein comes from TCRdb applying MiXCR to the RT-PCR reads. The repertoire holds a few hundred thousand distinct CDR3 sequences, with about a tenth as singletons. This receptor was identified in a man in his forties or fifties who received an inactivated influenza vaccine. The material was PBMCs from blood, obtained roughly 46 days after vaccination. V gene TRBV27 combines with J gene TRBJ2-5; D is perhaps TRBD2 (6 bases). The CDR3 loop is CASSARRDLEETQYF. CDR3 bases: TGTGCCAGCAGCGCCCGGCGGGACCTAGAAGAGACCCAGTACTTC.